This TCR beta chain was retrieved from a study of T cell clonotyping in hematopoietic cell transplantation. Data came from immunoSEQ multiplex PCR; TCRdb stores just in-frame clones and leaves some out. The sample shows roughly 5,000 clones, roughly 93% of them seen only once. A single count supports this clone. The antigen remains undetermined. Overall study results and limits: After transplant, recipient diversity fell while pathologically expanded clonotypes grew through day 180.

The material sequenced was peripheral blood mononuclear cells, taken 100 days after allogeneic stem cell transplant. The clonotype was recovered from a female patient aged 50-59 years who had an allogeneic stem cell transplant from a related donor, so the T cells may come from the graft donor. Some clones in this sample may be carry-over from other donors' samples.

For the CDR3, the DNA is TGTGCCAGCAGCGATATGACAGGCTATGGCTACACCTTC. It specifies CASSDMTGYGYTF. The chain carries TRBV9 and TRBJ1-2; D might be TRBD1 (6 bases). The germline V gene encodes CDR1 SGDLS and CDR2 YYNGEE. With 3 bases removed from V and 4 bases from J, the gap between germline ends came to 10 bases. The CDR3 extends over 13 amino acids.